Listed below are T cell receptor beta chains from one sample, sequenced in a study of cytomegalovirus exposure and HLA in healthy donors. Only in-frame clones appear in the TCRdb table, and some are missing; sequencing was by immunoSEQ multiplex PCR. The sample has around 150,000 clones, almost 80% seen once; the top ten hold roughly 10%. Source material: PBMCs. The source of these receptors is a man aged 18 to 29 in good health and CMV-seropositive. CDR3s include the opening cysteine and the closing phenylalanine or tryptophan. Each record gives: J gene, D gene, clone size, V gene, CDR3 protein, CDR3 DNA. A D gene is named only where the DNA matches it firmly. Clone size, where shown, is once, few, many, or a class for clones that have expanded.

j_gene: TRBJ1-1
d_gene: NA
abundance: once
v_gene: TRBV19
CDR3aa: CASSTTEAFF
CDR3nt: TGTGCCAGTAGTACGACTGAAGCTTTCTTT

j_gene: TRBJ2-3
d_gene: NA
abundance: NA
v_gene: TRBV7-9
CDR3aa: CASSQGGRRSASTDTQYF
CDR3nt: TGTGCCAGCAGCCAGGGGGGCAGGCGATCTGCTAGCACAGATACGCAGTATTTT

j_gene: TRBJ1-1
d_gene: NA
abundance: NA
v_gene: TRBV7-2
CDR3aa: CASSLVGRPSEAFF
CDR3nt: TGTGCCAGCAGCTTAGTCGGCAGGCCGTCTGAAGCTTTCTTT

j_gene: TRBJ2-5
d_gene: NA
abundance: once
v_gene: TRBV14
CDR3aa: CASSQDLGWGRAYQETQYF
CDR3nt: TGTGCCAGCAGCCAAGATTTGGGGTGGGGCAGGGCGTACCAAGAGACCCAGTACTTC

j_gene: TRBJ2-7
d_gene: NA
abundance: few
v_gene: TRBV7-2
CDR3aa: CASSRRQGRYEQYF
CDR3nt: TGTGCCAGCAGCCGCAGGCAGGGTCGCTACGAGCAGTACTTC

j_gene: TRBJ2-7
d_gene: TRBD2
abundance: NA
v_gene: TRBV28
CDR3aa: CASSLLLWGREAYEQYF
CDR3nt: TGTGCCAGCAGCTTACTCCTCTGGGGGCGGGAGGCCTACGAGCAGTACTTC

j_gene: TRBJ2-1
d_gene: NA
abundance: NA
v_gene: TRBV6-1
CDR3aa: CASSEGTSRGNEQFF
CDR3nt: TGTGCCAGCAGTGAGGGGACATCCAGAGGCAATGAGCAGTTCTTC

j_gene: TRBJ1-1
d_gene: NA
abundance: NA
v_gene: TRBV14
CDR3aa: CASSQQGPMNTEAFF
CDR3nt: TGTGCCAGCAGCCAACAGGGGCCAATGAACACTGAAGCTTTCTTT

j_gene: TRBJ1-2
d_gene: TRBD1
abundance: once
v_gene: TRBV5-1
CDR3aa: CASSLEGAQGYTF
CDR3nt: TGCGCCAGCAGCTTAGAGGGGGCGCAAGGCTACACCTTC

j_gene: TRBJ1-1
d_gene: TRBD1
abundance: NA
v_gene: TRBV14
CDR3aa: CASSQAEDRGNSEAFF
CDR3nt: TGTGCCAGCAGCCAAGCTGAGGACAGGGGAAACTCTGAAGCTTTCTTT

j_gene: TRBJ2-1
d_gene: TRBD1
abundance: NA
v_gene: TRBV7-2
CDR3aa: CASSLVGQGSYNEQFF
CDR3nt: TGTGCCAGCAGCTTAGTTGGACAGGGCTCCTACAATGAGCAGTTCTTC

j_gene: TRBJ2-7
d_gene: NA
abundance: NA
v_gene: TRBV29-1
CDR3aa: CSVGASYEQYF
CDR3nt: TGCAGCGTTGGGGCTTCTTACGAGCAGTACTTC

j_gene: TRBJ2-7
d_gene: NA
abundance: NA
v_gene: TRBV6-6
CDR3aa: CASSYPPGEQYF
CDR3nt: TGTGCCAGCAGTTACCCCCCGGGAGAGCAGTACTTC

j_gene: TRBJ2-7
d_gene: NA
abundance: NA
v_gene: TRBV5-1
CDR3aa: CASSLAFRGGLYEQYF
CDR3nt: TGCGCCAGCAGCTTGGCCTTCAGAGGGGGTTTGTACGAGCAGTACTTC

j_gene: TRBJ1-1
d_gene: NA
abundance: few
v_gene: TRBV5-1
CDR3aa: CASSWGGTEAFF
CDR3nt: TGCGCCAGCAGCTGGGGGGGCACTGAAGCTTTCTTT

j_gene: TRBJ1-2
d_gene: TRBD1
abundance: once
v_gene: TRBV7-8
CDR3aa: CASSLGQGAYGYTF
CDR3nt: TGTGCCAGCAGCTTAGGACAGGGGGCCTATGGCTACACCTTC

j_gene: TRBJ2-7
d_gene: NA
abundance: NA
v_gene: TRBV5-4
CDR3aa: CASSLVSRANYYEQYF
CDR3nt: TGTGCCAGCAGCTTGGTCAGTCGTGCCAACTACTACGAGCAGTACTTC

j_gene: TRBJ2-3
d_gene: NA
abundance: NA
v_gene: TRBV30
CDR3aa: CAWSPNPGGTQYF
CDR3nt: TGTGCCTGGAGTCCCAATCCCGGTGGTACGCAGTATTTT

j_gene: TRBJ2-7
d_gene: NA
abundance: NA
v_gene: TRBV7-9
CDR3aa: CASSPAGLHEQYF
CDR3nt: TGTGCCAGCAGCCCCGCCGGGTTACACGAGCAGTACTTC

j_gene: TRBJ1-2
d_gene: NA
abundance: NA
v_gene: TRBV4-1
CDR3aa: CASSQGAGDLFGYTF
CDR3nt: TGCGCCAGCAGCCAAGGGGCGGGCGATCTTTTTGGCTACACCTTC

j_gene: TRBJ2-5
d_gene: NA
abundance: NA
v_gene: TRBV5-1
CDR3aa: CASSYPLSGPGKETQYF
CDR3nt: TGCGCCAGCAGCTACCCGCTTTCCGGACCGGGGAAAGAGACCCAGTACTTC

j_gene: TRBJ2-7
d_gene: NA
abundance: NA
v_gene: TRBV5-4
CDR3aa: CASSLAVRVGSSYEQYF
CDR3nt: TGTGCCAGCAGCTTGGCCGTGAGGGTCGGAAGCTCCTACGAGCAGTACTTC

j_gene: TRBJ1-5
d_gene: NA
abundance: NA
v_gene: TRBV28
CDR3aa: CASSLDRGLISQPQHF
CDR3nt: TGTGCCAGCAGTTTAGATCGGGGTCTGATTAGTCAGCCCCAGCATTTT

j_gene: TRBJ2-5
d_gene: NA
abundance: NA
v_gene: TRBV27
CDR3aa: CASSPRGRAQETQYF
CDR3nt: TGTGCCAGCAGTCCCCGGGGTAGGGCCCAAGAGACCCAGTACTTC

j_gene: TRBJ1-2
d_gene: NA
abundance: NA
v_gene: TRBV27
CDR3aa: CASSRTVNYGYTF
CDR3nt: TGTGCCAGCAGTCGGACAGTTAACTATGGCTACACCTTC

j_gene: TRBJ1-1
d_gene: NA
abundance: NA
v_gene: TRBV28
CDR3aa: CASSLWKGTEAFF
CDR3nt: TGTGCCAGCAGTTTATGGAAGGGGACTGAAGCTTTCTTT

j_gene: TRBJ1-1
d_gene: NA
abundance: NA
v_gene: TRBV7-9
CDR3aa: CASSLSGTEAFF
CDR3nt: TGTGCCAGCAGCCTATCAGGCACTGAAGCTTTCTTT

j_gene: TRBJ2-1
d_gene: TRBD1
abundance: few
v_gene: TRBV6-4
CDR3aa: CASSGGAGTGESVEQFF
CDR3nt: TGTGCCAGCAGTGGGGGGGCCGGGACAGGGGAGTCGGTTGAGCAGTTCTTC

j_gene: TRBJ1-4
d_gene: NA
abundance: few
v_gene: TRBV2
CDR3aa: CASSRGGGREKLFF
CDR3nt: TGTGCCAGCAGTCGAGGGGGTGGGAGAGAAAAACTGTTTTTT

j_gene: TRBJ1-5
d_gene: NA
abundance: NA
v_gene: TRBV28
CDR3aa: CASSRSTRIWQPQHF
CDR3nt: TGTGCCAGCAGCCGTAGTACGAGGATTTGGCAGCCCCAGCATTTT

j_gene: TRBJ2-7
d_gene: TRBD2
abundance: NA
v_gene: TRBV5-6
CDR3aa: CASSPGTSSYEQYF
CDR3nt: TGTGCCAGCAGTCCCGGGACTAGCTCCTACGAGCAGTACTTC

j_gene: TRBJ2-7
d_gene: TRBD1
abundance: NA
v_gene: TRBV4-3
CDR3aa: CASSQKNRGDYEQYF
CDR3nt: TGCGCCAGCAGCCAAAAAAACAGGGGGGACTACGAGCAGTACTTC

j_gene: TRBJ2-3
d_gene: NA
abundance: NA
v_gene: TRBV5-1
CDR3aa: CASSLDRARTDTQYF
CDR3nt: TGCGCCAGCAGCTTGGACAGGGCTCGCACAGATACGCAGTATTTT